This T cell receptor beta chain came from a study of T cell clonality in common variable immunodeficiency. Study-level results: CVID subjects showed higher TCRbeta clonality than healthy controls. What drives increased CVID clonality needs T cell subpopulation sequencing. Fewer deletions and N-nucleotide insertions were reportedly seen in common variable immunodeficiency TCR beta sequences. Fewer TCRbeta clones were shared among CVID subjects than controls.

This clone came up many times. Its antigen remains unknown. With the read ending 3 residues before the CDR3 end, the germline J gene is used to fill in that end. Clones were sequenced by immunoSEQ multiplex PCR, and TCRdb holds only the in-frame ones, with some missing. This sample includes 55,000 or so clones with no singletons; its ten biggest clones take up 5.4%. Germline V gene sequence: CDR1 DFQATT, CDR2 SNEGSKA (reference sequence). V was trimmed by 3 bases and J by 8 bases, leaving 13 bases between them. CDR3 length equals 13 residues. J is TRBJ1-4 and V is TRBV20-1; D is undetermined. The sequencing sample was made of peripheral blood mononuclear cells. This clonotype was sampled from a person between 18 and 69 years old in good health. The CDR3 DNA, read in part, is TGCAGTGCTAGGGGCAGTAGAGGGGAAAAA. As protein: CSARGSRGEK. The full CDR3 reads CSARGSRGEKLFF.